This T cell receptor (beta chain) was identified in a study of blood T cell repertoires in COVID-19 (TCRdb year 2020). For context, the study as a whole: Samples from collaborators originated in the United States, Italy and Spain and spanned both the acute and convalescent phases of COVID-19. The material from the prospective study consisted of cDNA or gDNA derived from T cells, B-cell-depleted T cells, or PBMCs. Subjects who had been exposed to COVID-19, were actively infected with it, or had recovered from it provided the deeply sampled blood TCRbeta repertoires that made up the dataset. The repertoires were released in a freely available public database intended as a resource for research on the immune response to SARS-CoV-2. Samples came from the ongoing ImmuneRACE study (first 160 participants) plus 1,254 subjects from 6 global collaborators. Nearly every sample came with metadata listing a de-identified subject ID, COVID-19 status, age in years and sex. Where available, HLA class I and class II types were taken from metadata supplied by the sample provider and were not determined by assay-based typing.

The CDR3 contains 15 residues, cysteine and phenylalanine counted. Left in the record is the CDR3 DNA by itself, 45 bases read in frame from the first base. Relative to germline, V is missing 6 bases and J is missing 4 bases, with 11 bases of the junction outside any gene match. Taken from the germline V gene, the CDR1 and CDR2 loops are MNHEY and SVGAGI. Regarding this clone: It lacks a known antigen. Base qualities were left out, and no much larger clone turns up one base away.

TCRbeta CDR3 regions were amplified from genomic DNA by means of the immunoSEQ Assay, a bias-controlled multiplex PCR. In the authors' own workflow: The number of nucleated cells in each sample was estimated from the amplification of reference gene primers within the assay. Sequence reads were collapsed and filtered to measure the absolute abundance of every unique TCRbeta CDR3 rearrangement. For each sample, productive Simpson clonality was calculated by taking the square root of Simpson's diversity index across productive rearrangements. Held by TCRdb, this immuneACCESS table contains in-frame sequences only and omits some clones. Under half of the omission traces to an unresolved V gene where checked; the cause of the rest is unknown. D and trimming were read from the DNA, whereas the V and J calls and clone size are those reported in that table. The sample records around 160,000 clones, 78% of which are singletons. The ten largest account for approximately 15% of the sample.

The paper's findings and limits, for the study overall: The amount of clinical and demographic metadata varied by source and participant and was provided uncurated.

Each collaborating institution followed its own protocols to collect whole blood in K2EDTA tubes. For TCRbeta analysis, collaborators shipped samples in one of three forms: frozen whole blood, isolated PBMCs, or DNA extracted from either of those sample types. The sequence came from a woman of 80 years or more with acute or convalescent COVID-19. Material: peripheral blood. The sequence links TRBV6-5 to TRBJ1-2, with 7 junctional bases fitting TRBD1. CDR3 reads: CASSPTGTATYGYTF. DNA sequence: TGTGCCAGCAGCCCAACCGGGACAGCGACCTATGGCTACACCTTC.